Listed below are T cell receptor beta chains from one sample, sequenced in a study of T cells in Graves' hyperthyroidism and ophthalmopathy. TCRdb reanalysed the multiplex PCR reads using MiXCR and keeps one entry per CDR3 protein. This sample yields about 400,000 distinct CDR3 sequences, of which about 16% are seen a single time; roughly a fifth belongs to the top ten. Input material: blood. The source is a woman aged 55-70 years with Graves' ophthalmopathy. Both conserved end residues are part of each CDR3. D genes are given only for firm matches. Clone size appears in some rows only: once, few, many, or a class for an expanded clone.

.	TRBJ2-1	TRBD2	TRBV7-9	TGTGCCAGCAGCTTAGTAGGGCTAGCGGGTTCTGTTACCTACAATGAGCAGTTCTTC	CASSLVGLAGSVTYNEQFF
many	TRBJ2-7	TRBD2	TRBV11-2	TGTGCCAGCAGACCGAGCGGGAGGCGACCCCACGAGCAGTACTTC	CASRPSGRRPHEQYF
few	TRBJ2-1	.	TRBV10-2	TGCGCCAGCAGTGACGGGCGAGAGCAGTTCTTC	CASSDGREQFF
.	TRBJ2-6	.	TRBV6-1	TGTGCCAGCAGCCATTGGAGGAGGGATCCTGGGGCCAACGTCCTGACTTTC	CASSHWRRDPGANVLTF
.	TRBJ1-1	.	TRBV29-1	TGCAGCGTTGAAGCACGAGATCTACCGGGGTGGGCTTTCTTT	CSVEARDLPGWAFF
.	TRBJ1-2	TRBD1	TRBV19	TGTGCCAGTAGGGTGACAGGGGGCCGCCCCGGCTACACCTTC	CASRVTGGRPGYTF
.	TRBJ2-3	TRBD2	TRBV7-2	TGTGCCAGCAGCTTTAATCAGCGGGATTCGACAGATACGCAGTATTTT	CASSFNQRDSTDTQYF
many	TRBJ2-2	.	TRBV12-5	TGTGCTAGTGGTCCAAGGGGGAGCACCGGGGAGCTGTTTTTT	CASGPRGSTGELFF
many	TRBJ2-7	TRBD1	TRBV6-1	TGTGCCAGCAGCCGATACGGGACAGGGGGTTACGAGCAGTACTTC	CASSRYGTGGYEQYF
many	TRBJ1-1	.	TRBV18	TGTGCCAGCTTGGAGCAGAACACTGAAGCTTTCTTT	CASLEQNTEAFF
many	TRBJ1-1	.	TRBV5-1	TGCGCCAGCAGCTTGTCGGCAGGGTTGAATGCTTTCTTT	CASSLSAGLNAFF
many	TRBJ1-1	.	TRBV7-2	TGTGCCAGCAGCTTAGTGGTGACTCGTCGCACTGAAGCTTTCTTT	CASSLVVTRRTEAFF
.	TRBJ2-1	.	TRBV6-9	TGTGCCAGCAGTTATGGGGGGGCATTGGGCAATGAGCAGTTCTTC	CASSYGGALGNEQFF
.	TRBJ2-2	TRBD1	TRBV3-1	TGTGCCAGCAGCCGCGCCGGGACAGAGACCGGGGAGCTGTTTTTT	CASSRAGTETGELFF
many	TRBJ2-5	TRBD2	TRBV7-3	TGTGCCAGCAGCTCCGGTAGCGGGAGTCCCCAAGAGACCCAGTACTTC	CASSSGSGSPQETQYF
.	TRBJ1-5	.	TRBV19	TGTGCCAGTAGTATTTCGGACAGCCCGAATCAGCCCCAGCATTTT	CASSISDSPNQPQHF
many	TRBJ1-1	.	TRBV19	TGTGCCAGTAGTGTTTCCCTGAACACTGAAGCTTTCTTT	CASSVSLNTEAFF
many	TRBJ2-7	.	TRBV30	TGTGCCTGGAGTTCCGGGACCACCTGGGGGGAGCAGTACTTC	CAWSSGTTWGEQYF
many	TRBJ2-7	TRBD1	TRBV5-8	TGTGCCAGCAGCCCCCCTCCTGGACAGGCCCCCTACGAGCAGTACTTC	CASSPPPGQAPYEQYF
many	TRBJ2-1	.	TRBV20-1	TGCAGTGCATTGACATACCAGGCCCCCAATGAGCAGTTCTTC	CSALTYQAPNEQFF
many	TRBJ2-2	.	TRBV3-1	TGTGCCAGCAGCCCACTCGACTTGAACACCGGGGAGCTGTTTTTT	CASSPLDLNTGELFF
many	TRBJ2-3	.	TRBV7-2	TGTGCCAGCAGCTTAGCGAAGGCAGATACGCAGTATTTT	CASSLAKADTQYF
many	TRBJ2-4	.	TRBV3-1	TGTGCCAGCAGCGGCAAAAACATTCAGTACTTC	CASSGKNIQYF
few	TRBJ1-1	.	TRBV4-1	TGCGCCAGCAGCCAAGGACTCGCGGGAGCTTTCTTT	CASSQGLAGAFF
many	TRBJ2-6	.	TRBV6-1	TGTGCCAGCCCCCTTCCTTCAGGCGGTGCCTCTGGGGCCAACGTCCTGACTTTC	CASPLPSGGASGANVLTF
many	TRBJ1-5	.	TRBV6-1	TGTGCCAGCAGTGAACAACAGGTTATAGGCAATCAGCCCCAGCATTTT	CASSEQQVIGNQPQHF
many	TRBJ2-7	TRBD1	TRBV5-1	TGCGCCAGCAGCAACTACGGGACAGCCAACTACGAGCAGTACTTC	CASSNYGTANYEQYF
.	TRBJ1-1	.	TRBV9	TGTGCCAGCAGCGTCGACCGTTTCGGCACTGAAGCTTTCTTT	CASSVDRFGTEAFF
many	TRBJ1-1	TRBD1	TRBV12-3/TRBV12-4	TGTGCCAGCAAATTCGGGGTAGGACAGGGGTCCACTGAAGCTTTCTTT	CASKFGVGQGSTEAFF
many	TRBJ2-7	.	TRBV9	TGTGCCAGCAGCGGGCCTCAGGGCGAGCAGTACTTC	CASSGPQGEQYF
.	TRBJ1-5	.	TRBV20-1	TGCAGTGCATGCGCGGGGCCCCACCTAAATCAGCCCCAGCATTTT	CSACAGPHLNQPQHF
few	TRBJ2-1	.	TRBV7-9	TGTGCCAGCAGGCACCGGGACCTAAGATACAATGAGCAGTTCTTC	CASRHRDLRYNEQFF
many	TRBJ2-2	TRBD2	TRBV11-2	TGTGCCAGCAGCGGACTAGCGGGAGGCATTGGTTCCGGGGAGCTGTTTTTT	CASSGLAGGIGSGELFF
many	TRBJ1-1	.	TRBV12-3/TRBV12-4	TGTGCCAGCAGTTTCAGGACCCAGGGGACTGAAGCTTTCTTT	CASSFRTQGTEAFF
many	TRBJ2-5	.	TRBV7-2	TGTGCCAGCAGCTTAACAGAGACCCAGTACTTC	CASSLTETQYF
.	TRBJ2-1	.	TRBV3-1	TGTGCCAGCAGCCAAGGGGGTAGCCGCTCCTACAATGAGCAGTTCTTC	CASSQGGSRSYNEQFF